This is a list of T cell receptor beta chains from one sample in a study of blood T cell repertoires in COVID-19. Libraries were prepared by immunoSEQ multiplex PCR; TCRdb keeps only in-frame clonotypes and omits some of them. Among some 280,000 clones listed, about nine tenths were seen once. The sequencing sample was made of peripheral blood. All receptors come from a woman in her sixties or seventies with acute or convalescent COVID-19. CDR3s include the opening cysteine and the closing phenylalanine or tryptophan. Each record gives: clone size, D gene, V gene, J gene, CDR3 protein, CDR3 DNA. D genes are given only for firm matches. The listing skips clone size in some rows; elsewhere it reads once, few, many or a size class.

clone_size: NA; d_call: TRBD2; v_call: TRBV3-1/TRBV3-2; j_call: TRBJ2-7; cdr3_aa: CASSQTGTSGSYEQYF; cdr3_nt: TGTGCCAGCAGCCAGACCGGGACTAGCGGCTCCTACGAGCAGTACTTC
clone_size: NA; d_call: TRBD1; v_call: TRBV2; j_call: TRBJ1-1; cdr3_aa: CASSRGLAGTEAFF; cdr3_nt: TGTGCCAGCAGCAGGGGGCTCGCGGGCACTGAAGCTTTCTTT
clone_size: NA; d_call: TRBD1; v_call: TRBV19; j_call: TRBJ1-5; cdr3_aa: CASSIGTGSNQPQHF; cdr3_nt: TGTGCCAGTAGTATTGGGACAGGCAGCAATCAGCCCCAGCATTTT
clone_size: NA; d_call: TRBD1; v_call: TRBV5-1; j_call: TRBJ1-6; cdr3_aa: CASSPQLDRADSPLHF; cdr3_nt: TGCGCCAGCAGCCCACAGTTGGACAGGGCGGATTCACCCCTCCACTTT
clone_size: NA; d_call: NA; v_call: TRBV28; j_call: TRBJ2-7; cdr3_aa: CASSFPTSPEQYF; cdr3_nt: TGTGCCAGCAGTTTCCCCACTTCCCCCGAGCAGTACTTC
clone_size: once; d_call: NA; v_call: TRBV13; j_call: TRBJ2-7; cdr3_aa: CASSLGFGGRFYEQYF; cdr3_nt: TGTGCCAGCAGCTTAGGTTTCGGGGGGCGGTTCTACGAGCAGTACTTC
clone_size: NA; d_call: TRBD1; v_call: TRBV28; j_call: TRBJ1-2; cdr3_aa: CASSRSTGAGSNYGYTF; cdr3_nt: TGTGCCAGCAGTCGGTCGACAGGGGCCGGATCTAACTATGGCTACACCTTC
clone_size: NA; d_call: NA; v_call: TRBV7-9; j_call: TRBJ2-1; cdr3_aa: CASRPLGGNEQFF; cdr3_nt: TGTGCCAGCAGGCCCCTAGGGGGAAATGAGCAGTTCTTC
clone_size: NA; d_call: NA; v_call: TRBV7-3; j_call: TRBJ1-1; cdr3_aa: CASSSLGGNTEAFF; cdr3_nt: TGTGCCAGCAGCTCCCTCGGGGGGAACACTGAAGCTTTCTTT
clone_size: NA; d_call: TRBD1; v_call: TRBV6-4; j_call: TRBJ1-1; cdr3_aa: CASSGLPGGKGAFF; cdr3_nt: TGTGCCAGCAGTGGCCTACCAGGGGGGAAAGGAGCTTTCTTT
clone_size: NA; d_call: NA; v_call: TRBV5-4; j_call: TRBJ2-1; cdr3_aa: CASSSTVSSYNEQFF; cdr3_nt: TGTGCCAGCAGCTCCACGGTGTCCTCCTACAATGAGCAGTTCTTC
clone_size: NA; d_call: NA; v_call: TRBV12-3/TRBV12-4; j_call: TRBJ1-1; cdr3_aa: CASSLRENTEAFF; cdr3_nt: TGTGCCAGCAGTTTGAGGGAGAACACTGAAGCTTTCTTT
clone_size: NA; d_call: NA; v_call: TRBV20-1; j_call: TRBJ2-7; cdr3_aa: CSASTSSLRGHRYEQYF; cdr3_nt: TGCAGTGCTAGTACTTCCTCCCTAAGGGGTCATCGGTACGAGCAGTACTTC
clone_size: NA; d_call: NA; v_call: TRBV5-1; j_call: TRBJ2-1; cdr3_aa: CASSLGGRNEQFF; cdr3_nt: TGCGCCAGCAGCTTGGGGGGCCGCAATGAGCAGTTCTTC
clone_size: NA; d_call: TRBD1; v_call: TRBV10-3; j_call: TRBJ2-2; cdr3_aa: CASYGQADGELFF; cdr3_nt: TGTGCCTCCTACGGACAGGCTGACGGGGAGCTGTTTTTT
clone_size: NA; d_call: TRBD1; v_call: TRBV5-1; j_call: TRBJ2-3; cdr3_aa: CASSSGQGANTQYF; cdr3_nt: TGCGCCAGCAGCTCGGGACAGGGGGCAAATACGCAGTATTTT
clone_size: NA; d_call: NA; v_call: TRBV5-4; j_call: TRBJ1-5; cdr3_aa: CASSLGGADQPQHF; cdr3_nt: TGTGCCAGCAGCTTAGGGGGGGCAGATCAGCCCCAGCATTTT
clone_size: NA; d_call: NA; v_call: TRBV5-1; j_call: TRBJ2-2; cdr3_aa: CASGSGNTGELFF; cdr3_nt: TGCGCCAGCGGATCAGGGAACACCGGGGAGCTGTTTTTT
clone_size: NA; d_call: NA; v_call: TRBV7-3; j_call: TRBJ2-7; cdr3_aa: CASSFGQGSEQYF; cdr3_nt: TGTGCCAGCAGCTTTGGCCAGGGTAGCGAGCAGTACTTC
clone_size: NA; d_call: NA; v_call: TRBV19; j_call: TRBJ1-3; cdr3_aa: CASARQWRNTIYF; cdr3_nt: TGTGCCAGTGCCCGACAATGGCGAAACACCATATATTTT
clone_size: once; d_call: NA; v_call: TRBV5-6; j_call: TRBJ1-2; cdr3_aa: CASSLDRINYGYTF; cdr3_nt: TGTGCCAGCAGCCTTGACAGGATTAACTATGGCTACACCTTC
clone_size: NA; d_call: TRBD1; v_call: TRBV13; j_call: TRBJ1-1; cdr3_aa: CASSPQGALNTEAFF; cdr3_nt: TGTGCCAGCAGCCCGCAGGGGGCTTTGAACACTGAAGCTTTCTTT
clone_size: NA; d_call: NA; v_call: TRBV5-4; j_call: TRBJ1-2; cdr3_aa: CASSLGGTVQPHGYTF; cdr3_nt: TGTGCCAGCAGCTTGGGTGGAACAGTCCAACCCCATGGCTACACCTTC
clone_size: NA; d_call: TRBD1; v_call: TRBV19; j_call: TRBJ1-4; cdr3_aa: CASSTRQGTYREKLFF; cdr3_nt: TGTGCCAGTAGTACCCGACAGGGAACTTACCGGGAAAAACTGTTTTTT
clone_size: NA; d_call: NA; v_call: TRBV19; j_call: TRBJ1-1; cdr3_aa: CASSIHGSTEAFF; cdr3_nt: TGTGCCAGTAGTATCCACGGGAGCACTGAAGCTTTCTTT
clone_size: NA; d_call: NA; v_call: TRBV3-1/TRBV3-2; j_call: TRBJ1-2; cdr3_aa: CASSASGASYGYTF; cdr3_nt: TGTGCCAGCAGCGCATCAGGGGCCTCCTATGGCTACACCTTC
clone_size: NA; d_call: NA; v_call: TRBV5-1; j_call: TRBJ2-7; cdr3_aa: CASSLGQGLYEQYF; cdr3_nt: TGCGCCAGCAGCTTGGGCCAGGGTCTCTACGAGCAGTACTTC
clone_size: NA; d_call: TRBD1; v_call: TRBV27; j_call: TRBJ1-2; cdr3_aa: CASSLTTGGAGGYGYTF; cdr3_nt: TGTGCCAGCAGTCTAACGACAGGGGGCGCGGGAGGCTATGGCTACACCTTC
clone_size: NA; d_call: TRBD2; v_call: TRBV18; j_call: TRBJ2-3; cdr3_aa: CASSPGGRGDTQYF; cdr3_nt: TGTGCCAGCTCACCCGGCGGGAGGGGAGATACGCAGTATTTT
clone_size: large; d_call: TRBD1; v_call: TRBV10-3; j_call: TRBJ1-2; cdr3_aa: CAISRQGAHYGYTF; cdr3_nt: TGTGCCATCAGCCGACAGGGGGCACACTATGGCTACACCTTC
clone_size: NA; d_call: NA; v_call: TRBV27; j_call: TRBJ1-1; cdr3_aa: CASSTGSGLREAFF; cdr3_nt: TGTGCCAGCAGTACGGGGTCGGGACTCAGAGAAGCTTTCTTT
clone_size: NA; d_call: NA; v_call: TRBV9; j_call: TRBJ2-3; cdr3_aa: CASSPPRSEGTDTQYF; cdr3_nt: TGTGCCAGCAGCCCTCCACGGAGTGAGGGCACAGATACGCAGTATTTT
clone_size: NA; d_call: NA; v_call: TRBV19; j_call: TRBJ1-2; cdr3_aa: CASSIGSSVTYYGYTF; cdr3_nt: TGTGCCAGTAGTATTGGTTCGAGCGTCACTTACTATGGCTACACCTTC
clone_size: NA; d_call: TRBD2; v_call: TRBV10-3; j_call: TRBJ2-7; cdr3_aa: CAISEERGYSYEQYF; cdr3_nt: TGTGCCATCAGTGAAGAGCGGGGGTACTCCTACGAGCAGTACTTC
clone_size: few; d_call: NA; v_call: TRBV28; j_call: TRBJ2-7; cdr3_aa: CASSLSQGTTYEQYF; cdr3_nt: TGTGCCAGCAGTTTATCCCAGGGGACCACCTACGAGCAGTACTTC